The 24 T cell receptor beta chains presented below share a single source sample, sequenced in a study of long-term antiretroviral therapy in people with HIV. Assay version v3.0 of immunoSEQ was used, and it was run at survey level. Profiled with immunoSEQ multiplex PCR; TCRdb holds only in-frame clones, not every one. The repertoire holds some 31,000 clones, about 85% seen once, with 10% to 15% in the top ten. The material sequenced was unsorted PBMCs, taken 1.1 years after starting antiretroviral therapy. The source is a young man with HIV.

The V gene is TRBV19, the J gene TRBJ2-7, with 8 positions matching TRBD2. V shed 6 bases and J 0 bases; nucleotides not matched to a gene: 1. This CDR3 spans 13 amino acids. Per the germline V gene, CDR1 is LNHDA and CDR2 is SQIVND (reference sequence). Written as DNA, the CDR3 is TGTGCCAGTAGGGCGGGGGGCTCCTACGAGCAGTACTTC. Protein sequence: CASRAGGSYEQYF.

The CDR3 coding sequence is TGTGCCAGCAGCTTAGAGGACACATACTCCTACGAGCAGTACTTC. Its protein is CASSLEDTYSYEQYF. The chain links TRBV7-2 to TRBJ2-7, with a weak D call TRBD1 (5 bases). CDR3 size: 15 residues. CDR1 and CDR2 (germline): SGHTA, FQGNSA. V was cut by 1 base and J by 0 bases, with 10 bases left in between.

To note about this clone: The same CDR3 is also encoded by other DNA sequences in this sample. The chain is built from TRBV27 and TRBJ2-3; D ambiguous. The CDR3 runs to 15 residues. V was trimmed by 2 bases and J by 0 bases, leaving 9 bases between them. Germline-derived CDR1 and CDR2 are MNHEY and SMNVEV (reference sequence). CDR3: CASSLGSSSTDTQYF. The CDR3 DNA is TGTGCCAGCAGTTTAGGGTCCTCTAGCACAGATACGCAGTATTTT.

V gene TRBV10-2 combines with J gene TRBJ2-1; possibly TRBD1 for D (6 bases). Trimming stripped 9 bases from V and 4 bases from J, with 22 bases between. The length of the CDR3 is 16 residues. Germline V gene sequence: CDR1 WSHSY, CDR2 SAAADI. CDR3 nucleotide sequence: TGCGCCAGTGTACTACAGGGCTCACCTCCTTACAATGAGCAGTTCTTC. Protein: CASVLQGSPPYNEQFF.

V usage is TRBV4-3 and J usage is TRBJ2-7, with TRBD2 matching 10 bases. The CDR3 is 14 amino acids. Germline V lookup: CDR1 LGHNA, CDR2 YSLEER. J gave up 3 bases and V 4 bases, and 3 bases lay outside the gene matches. Here the CDR3 reads CASSLLAGNYEQYF. CDR3 DNA sequence: TGCGCCAGCAGCCTACTAGCGGGAAACTACGAGCAGTACTTC.

The rearrangement uses TRBV9 and TRBJ2-1; possibly TRBD2 for D (5 bases). The CDR3 is 14 amino acids. V was trimmed by 4 bases and J by 5 bases, leaving 13 bases between them. Germline V gene data show CDR1 as SGDLS and CDR2 as YYNGEE. The CDR3 region is CASSLTRGDNEQFF. The CDR3 DNA reads TGTGCCAGCAGCCTAACCCGGGGTGACAATGAGCAGTTCTTC.

In its sample, this clone was seen a few times. This chain's CDR3 is CASSPAETNYGYTF. CDR3 bases: TGTGCCAGCTCACCAGCGGAGACTAACTATGGCTACACCTTC. V is TRBV18 and J is TRBJ1-2; D is undetermined. CDR3 length: 14 amino acids. V dropped 2 bases and J dropped 0 bases, with 7 bases sitting between them. Germline values: CDR1 KGHSH, CDR2 LQKENI.

This chain uses TRBV28 with TRBJ1-4; the D gene is possibly TRBD1 (5 bases). This CDR3 region has 12 residues. V was trimmed by 8 bases and J by 8 bases, leaving 12 bases between them. Germline lookup yields CDR1 MDHEN and CDR2 SYDVKM. The CDR3, as DNA: TGTGCCAGCGGGGCCCTCGGGGAAAAACTGTTTTTT. Translation: CASGALGEKLFF.

This chain joins TRBV19 and TRBJ1-5, with D tentatively TRBD1 (6 bases). The germline V gene has CDR1 LNHDA and CDR2 SQIVND (reference sequence). The CDR3 covers 14 residues. V gave up 3 bases and J gave up 5 bases, with 11 bases separating them. The CDR3 region is CASSMEGEDQPQHF. CDR3 bases: TGTGCCAGTAGTATGGAGGGGGAGGATCAGCCCCAGCATTTT.

The V and J genes are TRBV29-1 and TRBJ2-5, with no clear D. The CDR3 spans 15 residues. With 2 bases removed from V and 5 bases from J, the gap between germline ends came to 18 bases. Germline lookup yields CDR1 SQVTM and CDR2 ANQGSEA. The CDR3 reads CSVESSRPRGETQYF. The CDR3 DNA reads TGCAGCGTTGAAAGTAGCCGGCCCCGTGGTGAGACCCAGTACTTC. Filled out from reference TRBV29-1 and TRBJ2-5, the complete variable domain reads SAVISQKPSRDICQRGTSLTIQCQVDSQVTMMFWYRQQPGQSLTLIATANQGSEATYESGFVIDKFPISRPNLTFSTLTVSNMSPEDSSIYLCSVESSRPRGETQYFGPGTRLLVL.

The chain links TRBV5-1 to TRBJ2-7, with a tentative D call TRBD2 (6 bases). CDR1 SGHRS and CDR2 YFSETQ come from the germline V gene. V lost 0 bases and J lost 3, with 10 bases in between. CDR3 length: 14 residues. The CDR3 sequence: CASSLDYGSYEQYF. The CDR3 region has the DNA TGCGCCAGCAGCTTGGATTACGGGAGCTACGAGCAGTACTTC.

V gene TRBV9 combines with J gene TRBJ2-7; unclear D gene. Looked up from germline, CDR1 is SGDLS and CDR2 is YYNGEE. V gave up 2 bases and J gave up 1 base, with 16 bases separating them. The CDR3 runs 16 residues. For the CDR3, the DNA is TGTGCCAGCAGCGTGGACCCCACCGCCGGATCCTACGAGCAGTACTTC. Translation gives CASSVDPTAGSYEQYF.

The chain has TRBV7-2 and TRBJ2-7; TRBD2 matches 9 bases. Trimming took 4 bases from V and 4 from J; bases not matched to a gene: 14. The germline V gene has CDR1 SGHTA and CDR2 FQGNSA. The CDR3 loop spans 17 amino acids. CDR3 protein: CASSSLVAGAKLYEQYF. The CDR3 coding sequence is TGTGCCAGCAGCTCCCTGGTAGCGGGAGCTAAGTTATACGAGCAGTACTTC.

This clone was recorded only once. This chain links TRBV6-1 with TRBJ1-2, with D possibly being TRBD1 (6 bases). The CDR3 sequence is 15 residues long. Germline lookup yields CDR1 MNHNS and CDR2 SASEGT. The germline V and J ends were trimmed by 5 bases and 4 bases, with 17 bases remaining between them. CDR3 nucleotides: TGTGCCAGCAGTAAACCCGCGACAGGACTCTATGGCTACACCTTC. Protein sequence: CASSKPATGLYGYTF.

The rearrangement joins TRBV6-1 to TRBJ2-5, with 7 bases fitting TRBD1. J lost 1 base, V lost 6 bases, and 5 bases had no gene match. This CDR3 has 14 amino acids. The germline V gene encodes CDR1 MNHNS and CDR2 SASEGT. The DNA of the CDR3 is TGTGCCAGCAGCTCACAGGGGCCCCAAGAGACCCAGTACTTC. This sequence encodes CASSSQGPQETQYF.

The CDR3 reads CSVEGVVTGGFYEQYF. Here the CDR3 DNA reads TGCAGCGTTGAGGGAGTCGTGACAGGGGGATTCTACGAGCAGTACTTC. The chain couples TRBV29-1 to TRBJ2-7, with 9 nucleotides matching TRBD1. The CDR3 consists of 16 residues. The V gene's germline CDR1 is SQVTM and CDR2 ANQGSEA. Unmatched junction bases numbered 12, after V lost 3 bases and J lost 3 bases.

V gene TRBV11-1 combines with J gene TRBJ2-7; D is ambiguous. The CDR3 is made up of 14 amino acids. Germline loops: CDR1 SGHAT, CDR2 FQDESV (reference sequence). Trimming stripped 5 bases from V and 0 bases from J, with 11 bases between. CDR3 DNA: TGTGCCAGCAGCGCGCTAGGCACCTCCTACGAGCAGTACTTC. It specifies CASSALGTSYEQYF.

The V and J genes are TRBV27 and TRBJ1-2; D is unclear. From germline, CDR1 is MNHEY and CDR2 SMNVEV (reference sequence). This CDR3 comprises 16 residues. V was pared by 1 base and J by 2 bases, with 14 bases between. The CDR3 DNA reads as TGTGCCAGCAGTTTATTGGGTCCGGGAAAGAACTATGGCTACACCTTC. This codes for CASSLLGPGKNYGYTF.

The chain couples TRBV27 to TRBJ1-5; no clear D. Between the trimmed V and J ends, which lost 0 bases and 4 bases, there was a span of 4 bases. CDR1 is MNHEY and CDR2 is SMNVEV in the germline V gene (reference sequence). This CDR3 has 13 residues. The DNA for the CDR3 is TGTGCCAGCAGTTTATCTCTTAATCAGCCCCAGCATTTT. Its protein product is CASSLSLNQPQHF.

V is TRBV10-1 and J is TRBJ2-6; D is ambiguous. Germline CDR1 and CDR2: WNHNN and SYGVQD (reference sequence). This CDR3 contains 17 residues. Trimming removed 0 bases at V and 0 bases at J, with 9 bases between. Written as DNA, the CDR3 is TGCGCCAGCAGTGAGTCGAATACCCCCTCTGGGGCCAACGTCCTGACTTTC. It specifies CASSESNTPSGANVLTF.

The chain employs TRBV12-5 and TRBJ2-1; 8 bases are a match to TRBD1. This CDR3 contains 16 residues. The germline gives CDR1 LGHNT, CDR2 FRNRAP. J lost 9 bases, V lost 0 bases, and 10 bases had no gene match. In nucleotides, the CDR3 is TGTGCTAGTGGTTTGGTCGTCGGCGCAGGGGGCGGTGAGCAGTTCTTC. It specifies CASGLVVGAGGGEQFF. Filled out from reference TRBV12-5 and TRBJ2-1, the complete variable domain reads DARVTQTPRHKVTEMGQEVTMRCQPILGHNTVFWYRQTMMQGLELLAYFRNRAPLDDSGMPKDRFSAEMPDATLATLKIQPSEPRDSAVYFCASGLVVGAGGGEQFFGPGTRLTVL.

The chain carries TRBV30 and TRBJ1-4, with D possibly being TRBD1 (5 bases). CDR1 and CDR2 (germline): GTSNPN, SVGIG (reference sequence). The germline V and J ends were trimmed by 0 bases and 7 bases, with 15 bases remaining between them. The CDR3 has 15 amino acids. CDR3 sequence: CAWSVGAGHTEKLFF. The DNA for the CDR3 is TGTGCCTGGAGTGTTGGGGCAGGCCATACTGAAAAACTGTTTTTT.

In this sample, this clone turned up once. The V call is TRBV6-6, the J call TRBJ2-2, with TRBD1 matching over 8 bases. CDR1 and CDR2 (germline): MNHNY, SVGAGI (reference sequence). The CDR3 covers 15 residues. Trimming took 8 bases from V and 3 from J; bases not matched to a gene: 8. The CDR3 DNA reads as TGTGCCAGCGCTTTGGACAGGGTCGACACCGGGGAGCTGTTTTTT. It codes for CASALDRVDTGELFF.

The chain uses TRBV15 and TRBJ2-7; D ambiguous. The CDR3 sequence is 13 residues long. Germline loops: CDR1 LNHNV, CDR2 YYDKDF (reference sequence). With 0 bases removed from V and 0 bases from J, the gap between germline ends came to 3 bases. The CDR3 bases are TGTGCCACCAGCAGAGAGGGCTCCTACGAGCAGTACTTC. This encodes CATSREGSYEQYF.